This TCR beta chain was sequenced for a study of cytomegalovirus exposure and HLA in healthy donors. In this sample, this clone turned up a few times. Sequence at one end of the junction differs from germline and may be a read error. Primers included in the PCR were 60 Vbeta and 13 Jbeta primers. Profiled with immunoSEQ multiplex PCR; TCRdb holds only in-frame clones, not every one. The sample yields roughly 120,000 clones, just over 15% seen once. CDR1 is SEHNR, CDR2 FQNEAQ, per germline (reference sequence). CDR3 length: 18 residues. The receptor was derived from a woman between 18 and 30 years old in good health and CMV-seronegative. The sequencing input was PBMCs. The chain joins TRBV7-9 to TRBJ2-7, with D possibly TRBD1 on 6 matching bases. The CDR3 DNA reads as TGTGCCAGCAGCCCAACCTCCCTCCCAGGGGCGTCCCGCTACGGGCAGTACTTC. Translated: CASSPTSLPGASRYGQYF. The entire variable domain, with the rest obtained from reference TRBV7-9 and TRBJ2-7, is as follows: DTGVSQNPRHKITKRGQNVTFRCDPISEHNRLYWYRQTLGQGPEFLTYFQNEAQLEKSRLLSDRFSAERPKGSFSTLEIQRTEQGDSAMYLCASSPTSLPGASRYGQYFGPGTRLTVT.